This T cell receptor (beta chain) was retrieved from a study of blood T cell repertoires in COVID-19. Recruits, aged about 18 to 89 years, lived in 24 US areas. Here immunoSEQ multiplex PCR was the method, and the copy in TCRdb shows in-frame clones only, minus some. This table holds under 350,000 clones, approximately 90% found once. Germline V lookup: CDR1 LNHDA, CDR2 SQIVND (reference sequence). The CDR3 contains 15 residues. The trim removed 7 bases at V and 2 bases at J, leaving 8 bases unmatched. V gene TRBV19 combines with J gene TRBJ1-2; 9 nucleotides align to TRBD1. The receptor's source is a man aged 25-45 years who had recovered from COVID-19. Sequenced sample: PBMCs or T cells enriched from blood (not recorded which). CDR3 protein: CASTQDRGRNYGYTF. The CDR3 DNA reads TGTGCCAGTACCCAGGACAGGGGACGAAACTATGGCTACACCTTC.